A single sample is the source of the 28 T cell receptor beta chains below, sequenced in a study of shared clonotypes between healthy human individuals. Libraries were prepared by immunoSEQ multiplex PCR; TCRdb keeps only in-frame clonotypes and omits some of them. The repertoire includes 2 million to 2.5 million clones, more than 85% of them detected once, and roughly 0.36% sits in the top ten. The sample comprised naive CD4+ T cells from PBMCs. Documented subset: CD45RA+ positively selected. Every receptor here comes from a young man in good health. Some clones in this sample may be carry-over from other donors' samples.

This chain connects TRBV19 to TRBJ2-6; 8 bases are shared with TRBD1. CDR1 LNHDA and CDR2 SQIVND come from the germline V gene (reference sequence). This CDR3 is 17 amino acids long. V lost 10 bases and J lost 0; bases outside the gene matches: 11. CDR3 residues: CATMGDRLSSGANVLTF. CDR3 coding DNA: TGTGCCACCATGGGGGACAGGTTAAGCTCTGGGGCCAACGTCCTGACTTTC.

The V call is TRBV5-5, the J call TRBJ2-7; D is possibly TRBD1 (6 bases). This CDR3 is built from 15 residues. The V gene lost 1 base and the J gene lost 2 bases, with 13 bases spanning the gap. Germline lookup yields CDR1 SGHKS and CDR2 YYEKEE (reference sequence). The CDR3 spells CASSLSWDNTYEQYF. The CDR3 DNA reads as TGTGCCAGCAGCTTGTCTTGGGACAACACCTACGAGCAGTACTTC.

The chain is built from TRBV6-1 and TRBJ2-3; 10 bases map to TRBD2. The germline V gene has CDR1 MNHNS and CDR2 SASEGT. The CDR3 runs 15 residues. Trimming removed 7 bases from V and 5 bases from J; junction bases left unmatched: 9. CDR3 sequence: CASTSESGRVDTQYF. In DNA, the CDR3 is TGTGCCAGCACCTCTGAAAGCGGGAGGGTAGATACGCAGTATTTT.

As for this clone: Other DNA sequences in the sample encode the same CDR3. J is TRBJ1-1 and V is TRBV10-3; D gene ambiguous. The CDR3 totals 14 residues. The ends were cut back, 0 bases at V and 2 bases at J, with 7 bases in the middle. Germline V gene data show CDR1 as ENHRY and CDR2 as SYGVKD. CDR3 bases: TGTGCCATCAGTGAGTCGGGGAGAAACACTGAAGCTTTCTTT. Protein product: CAISESGRNTEAFF.

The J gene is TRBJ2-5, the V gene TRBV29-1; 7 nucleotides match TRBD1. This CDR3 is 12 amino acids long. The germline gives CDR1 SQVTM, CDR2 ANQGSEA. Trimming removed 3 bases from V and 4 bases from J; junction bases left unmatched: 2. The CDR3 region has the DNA TGCAGCGTTGAGCGGACAGGAGAGACCCAGTACTTC. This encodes CSVERTGETQYF.

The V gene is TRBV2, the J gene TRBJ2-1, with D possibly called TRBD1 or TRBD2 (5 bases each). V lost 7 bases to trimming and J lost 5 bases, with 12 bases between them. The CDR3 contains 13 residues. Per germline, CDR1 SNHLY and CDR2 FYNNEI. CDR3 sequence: CASKVGRNNEQFF. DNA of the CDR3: TGTGCCAGCAAAGTGGGACGAAACAATGAGCAGTTCTTC.

Here the CDR3 reads CASSSRTGGGKLFF. Here the CDR3 DNA reads TGTGCCAGCAGTTCGAGGACAGGGGGCGGGAAACTGTTTTTT. V usage is TRBV28 and J usage is TRBJ1-4; TRBD1 matches at 11 bases. V was clipped by 4 bases and J by 11 bases; unmatched bases: 6. Germline CDR1 is MDHEN and CDR2 is SYDVKM. The CDR3 is made up of 14 amino acids.

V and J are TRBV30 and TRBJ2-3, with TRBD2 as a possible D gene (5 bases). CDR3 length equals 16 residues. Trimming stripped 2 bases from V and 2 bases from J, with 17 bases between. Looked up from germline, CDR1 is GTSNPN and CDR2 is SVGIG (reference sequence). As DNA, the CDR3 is TGTGCCTGGAGTCGACTCCCCCGCGGACTCACAGATACGCAGTATTTT. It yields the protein CAWSRLPRGLTDTQYF.

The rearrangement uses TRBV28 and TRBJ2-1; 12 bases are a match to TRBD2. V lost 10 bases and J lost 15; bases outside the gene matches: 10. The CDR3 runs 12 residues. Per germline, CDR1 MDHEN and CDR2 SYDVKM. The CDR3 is CATLGLAGGTFF. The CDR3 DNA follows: TGTGCCACCTTGGGTCTAGCGGGAGGGACGTTCTTC.

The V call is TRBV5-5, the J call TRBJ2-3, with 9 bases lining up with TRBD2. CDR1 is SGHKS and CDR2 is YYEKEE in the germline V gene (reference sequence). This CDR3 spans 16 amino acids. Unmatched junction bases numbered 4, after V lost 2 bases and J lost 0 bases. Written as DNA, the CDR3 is TGTGCCAGCAGCTTAACAGGGACTAGCAGCACAGATACGCAGTATTTT. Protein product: CASSLTGTSSTDTQYF.

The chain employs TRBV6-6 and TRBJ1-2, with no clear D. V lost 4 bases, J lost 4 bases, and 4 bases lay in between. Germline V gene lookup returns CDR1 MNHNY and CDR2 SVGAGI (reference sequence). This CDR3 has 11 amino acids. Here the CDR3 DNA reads TGTGCCAGCAGTTCTTCCTATGGCTACACCTTC. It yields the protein CASSSSYGYTF.

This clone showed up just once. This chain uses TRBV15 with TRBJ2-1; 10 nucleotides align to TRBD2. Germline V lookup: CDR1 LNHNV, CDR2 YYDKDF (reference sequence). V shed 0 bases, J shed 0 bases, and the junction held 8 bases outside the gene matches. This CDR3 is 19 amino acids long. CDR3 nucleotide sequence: TGTGCCACCAGCAGAGAGGGTAGCGGGGGGACCAGCTCCTACAATGAGCAGTTCTTC. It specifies CATSREGSGGTSSYNEQFF.

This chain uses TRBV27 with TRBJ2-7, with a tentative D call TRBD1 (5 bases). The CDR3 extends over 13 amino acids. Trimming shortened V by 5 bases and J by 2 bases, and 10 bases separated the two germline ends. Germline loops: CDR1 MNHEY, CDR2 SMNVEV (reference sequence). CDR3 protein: CASSPTRAYEQYF. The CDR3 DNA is TGTGCCAGCAGTCCCACCAGGGCCTACGAGCAGTACTTC.

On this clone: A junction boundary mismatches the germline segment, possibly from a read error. The CDR3 DNA sequence: TGTGCCACCAAAATCTCGTTGGCGTCCGGATACGTAGATTTT. It codes for CATKISLASGYVDF. This chain links TRBV6-1 with TRBJ1-5; no firm D call. From germline, CDR1 is MNHNS and CDR2 SASEGT. There are 14 residues in the CDR3.

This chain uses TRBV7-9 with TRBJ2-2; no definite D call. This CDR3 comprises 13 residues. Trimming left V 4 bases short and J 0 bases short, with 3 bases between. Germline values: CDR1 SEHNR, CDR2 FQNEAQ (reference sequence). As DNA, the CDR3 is TGTGCCAGCAGCTACACGAACACCGGGGAGCTGTTTTTT. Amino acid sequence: CASSYTNTGELFF. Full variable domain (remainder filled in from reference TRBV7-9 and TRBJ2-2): DTGVSQNPRHKITKRGQNVTFRCDPISEHNRLYWYRQTLGQGPEFLTYFQNEAQLEKSRLLSDRFSAERPKGSFSTLEIQRTEQGDSAMYLCASSYTNTGELFFGEGSRLTVL.

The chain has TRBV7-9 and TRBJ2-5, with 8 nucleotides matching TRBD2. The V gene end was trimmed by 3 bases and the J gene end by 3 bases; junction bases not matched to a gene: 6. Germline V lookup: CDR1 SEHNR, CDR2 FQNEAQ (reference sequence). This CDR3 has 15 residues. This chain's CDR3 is CASSFGSGREETQYF. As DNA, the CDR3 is TGTGCCAGCAGCTTCGGGAGCGGGAGAGAAGAGACCCAGTACTTC. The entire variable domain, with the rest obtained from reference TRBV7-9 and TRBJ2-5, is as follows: DTGVSQNPRHKITKRGQNVTFRCDPISEHNRLYWYRQTLGQGPEFLTYFQNEAQLEKSRLLSDRFSAERPKGSFSTLEIQRTEQGDSAMYLCASSFGSGREETQYFGPGTRLLVL.

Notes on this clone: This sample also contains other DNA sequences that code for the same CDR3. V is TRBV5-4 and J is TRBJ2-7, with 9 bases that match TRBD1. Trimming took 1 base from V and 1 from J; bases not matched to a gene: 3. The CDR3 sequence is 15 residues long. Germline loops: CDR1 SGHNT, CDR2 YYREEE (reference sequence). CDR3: CASSLPGQGSYEQYF. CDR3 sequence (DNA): TGTGCCAGCAGCTTGCCGGGACAGGGTTCCTACGAGCAGTACTTC.

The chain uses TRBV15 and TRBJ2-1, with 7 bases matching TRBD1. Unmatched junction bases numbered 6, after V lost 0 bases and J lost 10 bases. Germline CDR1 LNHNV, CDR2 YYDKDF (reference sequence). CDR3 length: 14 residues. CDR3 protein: CATSRERDRGEQFF. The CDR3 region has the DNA TGTGCCACCAGCAGAGAACGGGACAGAGGGGAGCAGTTCTTC.

CDR3: CASSRHFGGSDYEQYF. The CDR3 DNA is TGTGCCAGCAGCCGCCATTTCGGTGGGAGCGACTACGAGCAGTACTTC. The chain employs TRBV7-6 and TRBJ2-7, with D perhaps matching TRBD2 (5 bases). Germline V gene lookup returns CDR1 SGHVS and CDR2 FNYEAQ. This CDR3 is built from 16 residues. V was cut by 5 bases and J by 3 bases, with 20 bases left in between.

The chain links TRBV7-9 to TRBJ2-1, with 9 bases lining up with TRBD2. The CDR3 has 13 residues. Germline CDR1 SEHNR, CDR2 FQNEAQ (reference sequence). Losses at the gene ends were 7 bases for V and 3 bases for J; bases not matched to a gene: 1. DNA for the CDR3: TGTGCCAGCACTAGCGGGAACTACAATGAGCAGTTCTTC. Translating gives CASTSGNYNEQFF.

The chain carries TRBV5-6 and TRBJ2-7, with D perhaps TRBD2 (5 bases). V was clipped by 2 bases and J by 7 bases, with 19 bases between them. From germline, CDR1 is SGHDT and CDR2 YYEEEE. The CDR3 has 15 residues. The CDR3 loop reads CASSFSATGVGEQYF. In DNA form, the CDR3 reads TGTGCCAGCAGCTTCTCAGCGACCGGGGTGGGGGAGCAGTACTTC.

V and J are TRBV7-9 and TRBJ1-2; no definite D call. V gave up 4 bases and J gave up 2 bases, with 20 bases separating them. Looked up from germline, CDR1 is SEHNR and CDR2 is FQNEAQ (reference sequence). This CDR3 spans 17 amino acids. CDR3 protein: CASSSNSGEERNYGYTF. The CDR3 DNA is TGTGCCAGCAGCTCGAACTCCGGGGAAGAGAGAAACTATGGCTACACCTTC.

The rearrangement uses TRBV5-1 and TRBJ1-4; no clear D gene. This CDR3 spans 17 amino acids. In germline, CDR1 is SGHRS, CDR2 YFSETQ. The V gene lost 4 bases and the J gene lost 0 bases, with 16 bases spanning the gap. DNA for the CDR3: TGCGCCAGCAGCCCGCTCATAACTCAAGCAACTAATGAAAAACTGTTTTTT. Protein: CASSPLITQATNEKLFF.

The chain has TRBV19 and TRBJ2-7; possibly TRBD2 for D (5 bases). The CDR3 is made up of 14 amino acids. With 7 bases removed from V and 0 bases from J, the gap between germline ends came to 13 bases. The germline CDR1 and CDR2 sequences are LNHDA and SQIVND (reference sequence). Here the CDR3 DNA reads TGTGCCAGTACTCATAACCGGGGCTCCTACGAGCAGTACTTC. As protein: CASTHNRGSYEQYF.

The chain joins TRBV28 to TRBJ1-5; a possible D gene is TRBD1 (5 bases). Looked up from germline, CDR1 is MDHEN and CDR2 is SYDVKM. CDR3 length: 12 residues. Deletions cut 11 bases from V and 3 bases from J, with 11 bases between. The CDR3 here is CAGGISNQPQHF. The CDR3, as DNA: TGTGCCGGGGGAATTTCCAATCAGCCCCAGCATTTT.

CDR3 in DNA: TGTGCCAGCAGCATGGGGGGACAGGGGGAAGTCTACGAGCAGTACTTC. This sequence encodes CASSMGGQGEVYEQYF. This chain connects TRBV21-1 to TRBJ2-7; the table's D call, TRBD1, has no DNA check behind it. TRBV21-1 is flagged as a pseudogene. This CDR3 contains 16 residues.

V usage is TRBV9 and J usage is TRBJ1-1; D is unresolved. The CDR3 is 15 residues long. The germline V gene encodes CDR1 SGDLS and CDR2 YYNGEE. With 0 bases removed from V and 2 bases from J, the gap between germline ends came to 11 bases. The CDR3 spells CASSVAPLQNTEAFF. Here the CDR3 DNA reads TGTGCCAGCAGCGTAGCCCCCTTACAAAACACTGAAGCTTTCTTT.

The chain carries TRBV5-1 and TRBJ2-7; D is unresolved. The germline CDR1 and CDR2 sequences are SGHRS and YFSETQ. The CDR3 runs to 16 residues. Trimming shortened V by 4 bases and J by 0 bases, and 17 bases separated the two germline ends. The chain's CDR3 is CASSLSPGSPSYEQYF. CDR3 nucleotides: TGCGCCAGCAGCCTCTCCCCGGGTAGTCCCTCCTACGAGCAGTACTTC. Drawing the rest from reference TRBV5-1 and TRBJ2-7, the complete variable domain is KAGVTQTPRYLIKTRGQQVTLSCSPISGHRSVSWYQQTPGQGLQFLFEYFSETQRNKGNFPGRFSGRQFSNSRSEMNVSTLELGDSALYLCASSLSPGSPSYEQYFGPGTRLTVT.